Listed here is a single TCR beta chain. This specimen belongs to a study of blood T cell repertoires in COVID-19. About the study: Donors in the United States, Italy and Spain gave samples during acute or convalescent COVID-19.

Original handling: Reference gene primer amplification gave nucleated cell count estimates. TCRdb keeps only in-frame clones here, not all; method: immunoSEQ multiplex PCR. V, J and clone size were drawn from that table, and D and trimming were deduced from the DNA. The sample contains 200,000 or so clones, over 75% of which appear only once. V was cut by 5 bases and J by 7 bases, with 15 bases left in between. This CDR3 comprises 13 residues. Germline V gives CDR1 SGHAT, CDR2 FQNNGV. The source is a human donor in a cohort sampled during active COVID-19. Sequencing input: peripheral blood. V usage is TRBV11-2 and J usage is TRBJ2-7; possibly TRBD1 for D (6 bases). The CDR3 sequence is CASSRTGTREQYF. CDR3 coding DNA: TGTGCCAGCAGCAGAACCGGGACACGGGAGCAGTACTTC.